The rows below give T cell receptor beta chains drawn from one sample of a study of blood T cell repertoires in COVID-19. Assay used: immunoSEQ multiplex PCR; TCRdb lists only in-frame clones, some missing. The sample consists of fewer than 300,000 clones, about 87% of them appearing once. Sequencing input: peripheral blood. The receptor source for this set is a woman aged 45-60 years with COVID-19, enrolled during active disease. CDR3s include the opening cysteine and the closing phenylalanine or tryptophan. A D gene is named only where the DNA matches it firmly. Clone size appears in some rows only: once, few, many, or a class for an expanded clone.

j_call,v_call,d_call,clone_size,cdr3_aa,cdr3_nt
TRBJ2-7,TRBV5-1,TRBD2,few,CASSLGSLAGAPSYEQYF,TGCGCCAGCAGCTTGGGTAGCCTAGCGGGAGCCCCCTCCTACGAGCAGTACTTC
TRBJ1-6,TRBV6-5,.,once,CATTQGYNSPLHF,TGTGCCACCACACAGGGCTATAATTCACCCCTCCACTTT
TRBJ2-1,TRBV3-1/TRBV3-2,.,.,CASSQDLAGVGYNEQFF,TGTGCCAGCAGCCAAGACTTAGCTGGAGTGGGCTACAATGAGCAGTTCTTC
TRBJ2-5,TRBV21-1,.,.,CASSLPDARETQYF,TGTGCCAGCAGCCTCCCAGACGCCAGGGAGACCCAGTACTTC
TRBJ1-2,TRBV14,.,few,CASSQVGLGVGYTF,TGTGCCAGCAGCCAAGTTGGGCTCGGGGTTGGCTACACCTTC
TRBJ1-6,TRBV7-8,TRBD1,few,CASSPTGGSYNSPLHF,TGTGCCAGCAGCCCGACAGGGGGCTCCTATAATTCACCCCTCCACTTT
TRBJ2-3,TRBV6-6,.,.,CASNGKGTDTQYF,TGTGCCAGCAACGGGAAAGGTACAGATACGCAGTATTTT
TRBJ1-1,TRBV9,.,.,CASLGPMNTEAFF,TGTGCCAGTTTGGGGCCGATGAACACTGAAGCTTTCTTT
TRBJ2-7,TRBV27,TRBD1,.,CASSPGTGGYEQYF,TGTGCCAGCAGTCCCGGGACAGGGGGCTACGAGCAGTACTTC
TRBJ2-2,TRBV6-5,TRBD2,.,CASKLGLANTGELFF,TGTGCCAGCAAATTGGGACTAGCTAACACCGGGGAGCTGTTTTTT
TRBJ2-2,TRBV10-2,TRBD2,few,CASRRELYTGELFF,TGCGCCAGCAGGCGGGAGCTCTACACCGGGGAGCTGTTTTTT
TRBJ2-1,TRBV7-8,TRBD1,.,CASRPGQGGGYNEQFF,TGTGCCAGCAGACCGGGACAGGGGGGAGGTTACAATGAGCAGTTCTTC
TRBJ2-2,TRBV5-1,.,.,CASAVLANTGELFF,TGCGCCAGCGCGGTCCTCGCGAACACCGGGGAGCTGTTTTTT
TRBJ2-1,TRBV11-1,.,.,CASSLSPTSYNEQFF,TGTGCCAGCAGTCTGTCACCTACCTCCTACAATGAGCAGTTCTTC
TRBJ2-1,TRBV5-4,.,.,CASSLLRDYNEQFF,TGTGCCAGCAGCTTGCTACGTGACTACAATGAGCAGTTCTTC
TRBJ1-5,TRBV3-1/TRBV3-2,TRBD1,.,CASSHSGTGSRGRGNQPQHF,TGTGCCAGCAGCCATTCCGGGACAGGGAGTCGAGGGCGTGGGAATCAGCCCCAGCATTTT
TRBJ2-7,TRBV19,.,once,CATRQGTYEQYF,TGTGCCACCAGACAAGGAACCTACGAGCAGTACTTC
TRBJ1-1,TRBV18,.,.,CASSPYTDGPGNGAFF,TGTGCCAGCTCACCGTACACGGACGGTCCCGGGAACGGAGCTTTCTTT
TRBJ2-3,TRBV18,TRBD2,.,CASSPLPPTSGRAGTDTQYF,TGTGCCAGCTCACCACTACCACCAACTAGCGGGAGGGCGGGCACAGATACGCAGTATTTT
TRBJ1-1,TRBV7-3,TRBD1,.,CASSLGTGVGTEAFF,TGTGCCAGCAGCTTAGGGACAGGGGTTGGCACTGAAGCTTTCTTT
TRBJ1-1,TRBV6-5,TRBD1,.,CASRSRQGNTEAFF,TGTGCCAGCAGATCCAGACAGGGAAACACTGAAGCTTTCTTT
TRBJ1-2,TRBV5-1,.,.,CASSEVGRDGYTF,TGCGCCAGCAGCGAGGTAGGCAGGGATGGCTACACCTTC
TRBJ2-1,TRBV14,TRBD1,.,CASSQSGGSSYNEQFF,TGTGCCAGCAGTCAATCAGGGGGAAGTTCCTACAATGAGCAGTTCTTC
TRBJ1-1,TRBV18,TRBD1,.,CASLSGGEAFF,TGTGCCAGCCTTTCAGGGGGGGAAGCTTTCTTT
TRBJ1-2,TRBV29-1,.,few,CSPERGIGYGYTF,TGCAGCCCAGAGAGGGGGATCGGCTATGGCTACACCTTC
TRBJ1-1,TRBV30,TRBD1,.,CAWTRTGGTEAFF,TGTGCCTGGACCCGGACAGGGGGGACTGAAGCTTTCTTT
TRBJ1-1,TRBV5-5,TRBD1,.,CASSPGTVNTEAFF,TGTGCCAGCAGCCCGGGGACAGTGAACACTGAAGCTTTCTTT
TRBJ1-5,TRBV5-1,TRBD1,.,CASSPTGGGNQPQHF,TGCGCCAGCAGCCCAACAGGGGGGGGCAATCAGCCCCAGCATTTT
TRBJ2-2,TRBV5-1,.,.,CASSSGQSTNTGELFF,TGCGCCAGCAGCTCTGGACAGTCTACGAACACCGGGGAGCTGTTTTTT
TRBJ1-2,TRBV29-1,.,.,CSVVRGSNYGYTF,TGCAGCGTTGTCAGGGGTAGTAACTATGGCTACACCTTC
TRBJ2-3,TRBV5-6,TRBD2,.,CASSLFGAGGSDTQYF,TGTGCCAGCAGCTTGTTCGGGGCCGGGGGGTCAGATACGCAGTATTTT
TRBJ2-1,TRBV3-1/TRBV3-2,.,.,CASSGGRRSYNEQFF,TGTGCCAGCAGTGGCGGGCGGCGCTCCTACAATGAGCAGTTCTTC
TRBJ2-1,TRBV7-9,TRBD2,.,CASSLTSGTSRYNEQFF,TGTGCCAGCAGCTTAACATCAGGGACTAGCAGATACAATGAGCAGTTCTTC
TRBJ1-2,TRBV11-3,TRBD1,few,CASSPDRGYYGYTF,TGTGCCAGCAGCCCCGACAGGGGGTATTATGGCTACACCTTC
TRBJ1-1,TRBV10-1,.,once,CASTSRGRTEAFF,TGCGCCAGCACCTCAAGGGGTCGCACTGAAGCTTTCTTT
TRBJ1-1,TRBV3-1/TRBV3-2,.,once,CASSRPAGNTEAFF,TGTGCCAGCAGCCGGCCGGCGGGGAACACTGAAGCTTTCTTT
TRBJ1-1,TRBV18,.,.,CASSPSTAFNTEAFF,TGTGCCAGCTCACCAAGCACAGCCTTTAACACTGAAGCTTTCTTT
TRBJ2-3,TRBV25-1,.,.,CASSRGSGNTQYF,TGTGCCAGCAGTCGGGGGTCCGGGAATACGCAGTATTTT
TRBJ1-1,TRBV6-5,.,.,CASSYSWTVNTEAFF,TGTGCCAGCAGTTACTCGTGGACAGTGAACACTGAAGCTTTCTTT
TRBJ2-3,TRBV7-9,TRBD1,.,CASRPQGAGTDTQYF,TGTGCCAGCAGACCACAGGGGGCGGGCACAGATACGCAGTATTTT
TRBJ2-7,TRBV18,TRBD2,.,CASSSGGSYEQYF,TGTGCCAGCTCTAGCGGGGGCTCCTACGAGCAGTACTTC
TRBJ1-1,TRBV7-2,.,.,CASSPQTGSNTEAFF,TGTGCCAGCAGCCCACAAACAGGATCGAACACTGAAGCTTTCTTT
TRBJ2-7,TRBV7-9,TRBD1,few,CASSLGDRGISYEQYF,TGTGCCAGCAGCTTAGGCGACAGGGGAATTTCCTACGAGCAGTACTTC
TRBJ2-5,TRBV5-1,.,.,CASSLAGEKQETQYF,TGCGCCAGCAGCTTGGCCGGGGAGAAACAAGAGACCCAGTACTTC
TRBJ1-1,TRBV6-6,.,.,CASIRESTEAFF,TGTGCCAGCATTCGGGAGTCCACTGAAGCTTTCTTT
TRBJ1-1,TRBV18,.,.,CASSPLSGDTEAFF,TGTGCCAGCTCACCACTTTCCGGGGACACTGAAGCTTTCTTT
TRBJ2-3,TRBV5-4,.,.,CASSPLDLTGITDTQYF,TGTGCCAGCAGCCCATTGGACCTAACGGGGATCACAGATACGCAGTATTTT
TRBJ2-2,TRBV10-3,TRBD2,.,CAIRGGTSGFMTGELFF,TGTGCCATCAGGGGGGGGACTAGCGGGTTCATGACCGGGGAGCTGTTTTTT
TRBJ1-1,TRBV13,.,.,CASFFRRNRNTEAFF,TGTGCCAGCTTCTTTCGGCGGAACCGGAACACTGAAGCTTTCTTT
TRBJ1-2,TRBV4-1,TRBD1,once,CASSQDIMTGGVYGYTF,TGCGCCAGCAGCCAAGATATTATGACAGGGGGCGTTTATGGCTACACCTTC
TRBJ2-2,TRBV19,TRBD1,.,CASISGQGWTGELFF,TGTGCCAGTATTTCGGGACAGGGTTGGACCGGGGAGCTGTTTTTT
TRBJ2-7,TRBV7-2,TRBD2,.,CASSLEEGTTYEQYF,TGTGCCAGCAGCTTAGAGGAGGGGACTACCTACGAGCAGTACTTC
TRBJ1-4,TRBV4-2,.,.,CASSQAGTNEKLFF,TGTGCCAGCAGCCAAGCAGGTACTAATGAAAAACTGTTTTTT